The clone carrying this T cell receptor (beta chain) appeared once. The antigen is undetermined. The PCR employed 60 Vbeta primers together with 13 Jbeta primers. The assay was immunoSEQ multiplex PCR, and TCRdb's table has in-frame clones only and misses some. The data show 150,000 to 200,000 clones, about 80% seen once. The data were taken from a study of cytomegalovirus exposure and HLA in healthy donors. Study-wide results and caveats: In a later analysis, an Asian-associated ancestry cluster reportedly showed fewer N-insertions than the roughly 710-donor mean. Another analysis was done later, and it associated around 15,000 TCR beta sequences with HLA alleles at 0.05 false discovery rate. There were 164 TCR beta chains listed as cytomegalovirus-associated.

The TCR originated in a woman aged 30 to 39 in good health and CMV-seropositive. Sequenced input: PBMCs.

The CDR3 is CASTQGAAQYF. CDR3 sequence (DNA): TGCGCCAGCACCCAAGGTGCGGCCCAGTACTTC. The chain carries TRBV5-1 and TRBJ2-5; unclear D gene. Germline CDR1 SGHRS, CDR2 YFSETQ. V dropped 6 bases and J dropped 9 bases, with 12 bases sitting between them. This CDR3 region has 11 residues.